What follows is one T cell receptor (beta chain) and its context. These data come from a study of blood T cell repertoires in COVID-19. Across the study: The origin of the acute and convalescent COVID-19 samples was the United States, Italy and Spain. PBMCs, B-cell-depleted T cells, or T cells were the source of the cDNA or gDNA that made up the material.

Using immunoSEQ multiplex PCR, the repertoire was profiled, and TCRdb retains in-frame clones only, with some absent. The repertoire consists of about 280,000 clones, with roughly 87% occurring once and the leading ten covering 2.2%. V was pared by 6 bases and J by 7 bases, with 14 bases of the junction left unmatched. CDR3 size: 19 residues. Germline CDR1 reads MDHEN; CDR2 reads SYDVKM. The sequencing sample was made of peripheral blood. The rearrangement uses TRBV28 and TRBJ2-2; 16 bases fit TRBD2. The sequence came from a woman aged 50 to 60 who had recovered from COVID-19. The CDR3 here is CASRSTGPGTSGRDGELFF. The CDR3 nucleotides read TGTGCCAGCAGATCTACAGGGCCCGGGACTAGCGGGAGGGACGGGGAGCTGTTTTTT.